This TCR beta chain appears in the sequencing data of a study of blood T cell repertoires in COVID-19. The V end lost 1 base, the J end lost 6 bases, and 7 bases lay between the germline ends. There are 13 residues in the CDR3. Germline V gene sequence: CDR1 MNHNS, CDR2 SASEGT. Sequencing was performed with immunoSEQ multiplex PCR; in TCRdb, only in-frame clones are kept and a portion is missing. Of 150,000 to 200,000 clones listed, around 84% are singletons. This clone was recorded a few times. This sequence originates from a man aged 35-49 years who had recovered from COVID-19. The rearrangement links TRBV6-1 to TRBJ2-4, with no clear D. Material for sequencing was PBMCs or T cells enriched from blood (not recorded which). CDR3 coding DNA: TGTGCCAGCAGTGAAGTCCCGGGAAACATTCAGTACTTC. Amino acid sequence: CASSEVPGNIQYF.